The rows below give T cell receptor beta chains drawn from one sample of a study of shared clonotypes between healthy human individuals. Data came from immunoSEQ multiplex PCR; TCRdb stores just in-frame clones and leaves some out. The sample has roughly 500,000 clones; approximately 78% are singletons. Material: PBMCs. These receptors all stem from a woman aged 35 to 49 in good health. Some clones in this sample may be carry-over from other donors' samples. Both conserved end residues are part of each CDR3. D genes are given only for firm matches. Clone size is stated in some rows and not others, as once, few, many or a class when expanded.

TRBJ2-1 - TRBD2 TRBV27 TGTGCCAGCAGTTTACCCCCAGGGCTAGCGGGAGAGAATGAGCAGTTCTTC CASSLPPGLAGENEQFF
TRBJ2-1 few TRBD2 TRBV30 TGTGCCTGGAGGCTCGGGCTAGCGGGTTACAATGAGCAGTTCTTC CAWRLGLAGYNEQFF
TRBJ1-1 few - TRBV2 TGTGCCAGCCCGGAGGCAGGGATGAACACTGAAGCTTTCTTT CASPEAGMNTEAFF
TRBJ1-4 - TRBD1 TRBV9 TGTGCCAGCAGCCCTCCCCGGGACAGCCAAAAACTGTTTTTT CASSPPRDSQKLFF
TRBJ2-1 many TRBD2 TRBV2 TGTGCCAGCATGGGACTAGCGGGAGGGAACACCTACAATGAGCAGTTCTTC CASMGLAGGNTYNEQFF
TRBJ2-7 - TRBD1 TRBV11-2 TGTGCCAGCAGCTTAGGGGACAGATTCTACGAGCAGTACTTC CASSLGDRFYEQYF
TRBJ2-2 - - TRBV7-9 TGTGCCAGCAGCAAGTGGACAGAAACCGGGGAGCTGTTTTTT CASSKWTETGELFF
TRBJ1-1 - - TRBV5-1 TGCGCCAGCAGCACCGGGACATTGAACACTGAAGCTTTCTTT CASSTGTLNTEAFF
TRBJ2-1 - TRBD2 TRBV6-4 TGTGCCAGCAGTGACAGCGATAGCGGGGGAGGGTACAATGAGCAGTTCTTC CASSDSDSGGGYNEQFF
TRBJ2-4 - - TRBV18 TGTGCCAGCTCTAATAGCGGATTAGCCAAAAACATTCAGTACTTC CASSNSGLAKNIQYF
TRBJ1-5 - TRBD1 TRBV11-3 TGTGCCAGCAAGGGCAGGGGGAATAGCAATCAGCCCCAGCATTTT CASKGRGNSNQPQHF
TRBJ1-1 - - TRBV11-2 TGTGCCAGCAGCTTAGGGGGGGCCTTGAACACTGAAGCTTTCTTT CASSLGGALNTEAFF
TRBJ1-1 - TRBD1 TRBV18 TGTGCCAGCTCACCGGACAGGGGTTACACTGAAGCTTTCTTT CASSPDRGYTEAFF
TRBJ1-5 - - TRBV28 TGTGCCAGCAGTTTATCGGGGAATGGGCGCAATCAGCCCCAGCATTTT CASSLSGNGRNQPQHF
TRBJ2-5 - TRBD1 TRBV4-3 TGCGCCAGCAGCCAAGCCCTGACAGGGTGGCAGACCCAGTACTTC CASSQALTGWQTQYF
TRBJ2-1 - - TRBV30 TGTGCCTGGAGTGACAGGCATGAGCAGTTCTTC CAWSDRHEQFF
TRBJ1-2 - TRBD1 TRBV5-1 TGCGCCAGCACCCCGGGACAGGGAGGCGGTGGCTACACCTTC CASTPGQGGGGYTF
TRBJ1-2 - - TRBV7-6 TGTGCCAGCAGCCCCAGAAAAAGGGGCTACACCTTC CASSPRKRGYTF
TRBJ2-7 - - TRBV7-9 TGTGCCAGCAGCCCCCCCGGGGGTTCACACGAGCAGTACTTC CASSPPGGSHEQYF
TRBJ1-1 - TRBD1 TRBV7-3 TGTGCCAGCAGCTTAAGGCCGACAGGGAACGGATCTGAAGCTTTCTTT CASSLRPTGNGSEAFF
TRBJ2-7 - TRBD2 TRBV13 TGTGCCAGCAGCTCCGGACTAGCGGGAGCCTGGGACGAGCAGTACTTC CASSSGLAGAWDEQYF
TRBJ2-5 - - TRBV7-7 TGTGCTAGCAGCTTAGCAAAGGGACCTCAAGAGACCCAGTACTTC CASSLAKGPQETQYF
TRBJ2-5 - - TRBV2 TGTGCCAGCAGTGAAAGGACACCCGGGACCCAGTACTTC CASSERTPGTQYF
TRBJ2-7 once - TRBV7-2 TGTGCCAGCAGCCGAAGAACAGAGTACGAGCAGTACTTC CASSRRTEYEQYF
TRBJ2-1 - TRBD2 TRBV5-1 TGCGCCAGCAGCGAGGGACTAGCGGGAGGGCTCAATGAGCAGTTCTTC CASSEGLAGGLNEQFF
TRBJ2-1 - - TRBV6-6 TGTGCCAGCAGTTACTCGCGTGGGAGCTCCTACAATGAGCAGTTCTTC CASSYSRGSSYNEQFF
TRBJ2-7 - - TRBV28 TGTGCCAGCAGTTTAGCCCCAACAGCCTACGAGCAGTACTTC CASSLAPTAYEQYF
TRBJ1-1 - - TRBV27 TGTGCCTCTCGCTATTATGGGGGGGAGGACACTGAAGCTTTCTTT CASRYYGGEDTEAFF
TRBJ2-2 many TRBD2 TRBV5-4 TGTGCCAGCAGCTCGAGGACTAGTTCGGCAGGCACCGGGGAGCTGTTTTTT CASSSRTSSAGTGELFF
TRBJ1-2 many - TRBV2 TGTGCCAGCAGTGAAACGATGGACATATCTAACTATGGCTACACCTTC CASSETMDISNYGYTF
TRBJ1-6 - - TRBV30 TGTGCCTGGAGTTTAGGGAGTAATTCACCCCTCCACTTT CAWSLGSNSPLHF
TRBJ2-7 - - TRBV19 TGTGCCAGTAGTATCGAGTACGAGCAGTACTTC CASSIEYEQYF
TRBJ2-1 - - TRBV4-1 TGCGCCAGCAGCCAAGAATGGCGGGTGGTCAACAATGAGCAGTTCTTC CASSQEWRVVNNEQFF
TRBJ2-3 - - TRBV5-8 TGTGCCAGCAGCTTGGGGGCCGGCTGGGGCACAGATACGCAGTATTTT CASSLGAGWGTDTQYF
TRBJ1-5 - - TRBV5-5 TGTGCCAGCAGCTCGGCCGGGGGCAATCAGCCCCAGCATTTT CASSSAGGNQPQHF
TRBJ2-2 - - TRBV19 TGTGCCAGTAGTGCAACTAGCACCGGGGAGCTGTTTTTT CASSATSTGELFF
TRBJ2-3 - TRBD2 TRBV5-1 TGCGCCAGCAGCTTGGCCGGACTAGGTAGCACAGATACGCAGTATTTT CASSLAGLGSTDTQYF
TRBJ2-7 - TRBD2 TRBV7-3 TGTGCCAGCAGTTTTCGGGGAAGCAAGCGGGAACCCGGCTACGAGCAGTACTTC CASSFRGSKREPGYEQYF
TRBJ2-3 - - TRBV7-9 TGTGCCAGCAGCTTACCGGGATCTCTGATAAATACGCAGTATTTT CASSLPGSLINTQYF
TRBJ2-7 - - TRBV29-1 TGCAGGGGGTTATGGGGGGCCGACTACGAGCAGTACTTC CRGLWGADYEQYF
TRBJ1-5 - - TRBV7-8 TGTGCCAGCAGCTGGTCTAATCAGCCCCAGCATTTT CASSWSNQPQHF
TRBJ2-2 - - TRBV7-9 TGTGCCAGCAGACAGTTAAACACCGGGGAGCTGTTTTTT CASRQLNTGELFF
TRBJ1-1 - - TRBV7-2 TGTGCCAGCAGCTTAGCCCCGCAACCGAACACTGAAGCTTTCTTT CASSLAPQPNTEAFF
TRBJ2-3 - - TRBV15 TGTGCCACCAGCAGAACAACGGGCCCAGGACAAGATACGCAGTATTTT CATSRTTGPGQDTQYF
TRBJ2-1 - - TRBV5-1 TGCGCCAGCAGCTTGGACCACCAGAGAAAGTACAATGAGCAGTTCTTC CASSLDHQRKYNEQFF
TRBJ1-4 - TRBD1 TRBV28 TGTGCCAGCAGTGGGCCCCGTCGAAGACAGGGGGGAACTAATGAAAAACTGTTTTTT CASSGPRRRQGGTNEKLFF
TRBJ1-3 - - TRBV4-3 TGCGCCAGCAGCCAAAACTCTGGAAACACCATATATTTT CASSQNSGNTIYF
TRBJ1-4 - TRBD1 TRBV5-1 TGCGCCAGCAGCCCCGGACAGGGAACAACTAATGAAAAACTGTTTTTT CASSPGQGTTNEKLFF
TRBJ2-7 - TRBD1 TRBV19 TGTGCCAGTAGCCGGGACAGGAGCTCCTACGAGCAGTACTTC CASSRDRSSYEQYF
TRBJ1-1 - - TRBV19 TGTGCCAGTAAGGGGCTCAGCACTGAAGCTTTCTTT CASKGLSTEAFF
TRBJ2-7 - - TRBV7-9 TGTGCCAGCAGCTTGGGGCAGGATGGAGTCTCCTCCTACGAGCAGTACTTC CASSLGQDGVSSYEQYF